This TCR beta chain is from a study of T cells in Graves' hyperthyroidism and ophthalmopathy. Trimming shortened V by 5 bases and J by 5 bases, and 7 bases separated the two germline ends. This CDR3 spans 12 amino acids. CDR1 MNHNS and CDR2 SASEGT come from the germline V gene. Authors of the study amplified TCR beta CDR3 regions from RNA transcripts. HTBI primers drove first-round RT-PCR of the TCR CDR3. TCRdb redid the calling of the multiplex PCR reads with MiXCR, one entry per CDR3 protein. The sample lists a few hundred thousand distinct CDR3 sequences, around 15% occurring once. This clonotype was seen more than once but under ten times. Together with thyroid ultrasound, orbital computed tomography, serum thyroxine and TRAb, clinical symptoms were used for diagnoses.

The sequencing input was blood. The origin of this receptor is a woman in her fifties or sixties with Graves' ophthalmopathy. The chain carries TRBV6-1 and TRBJ1-5; D might be TRBD1 (6 bases). The DNA of the CDR3 is TGTGCCAGCAGTCACAGGGATCAGCCCCAGCATTTT. Protein product: CASSHRDQPQHF.